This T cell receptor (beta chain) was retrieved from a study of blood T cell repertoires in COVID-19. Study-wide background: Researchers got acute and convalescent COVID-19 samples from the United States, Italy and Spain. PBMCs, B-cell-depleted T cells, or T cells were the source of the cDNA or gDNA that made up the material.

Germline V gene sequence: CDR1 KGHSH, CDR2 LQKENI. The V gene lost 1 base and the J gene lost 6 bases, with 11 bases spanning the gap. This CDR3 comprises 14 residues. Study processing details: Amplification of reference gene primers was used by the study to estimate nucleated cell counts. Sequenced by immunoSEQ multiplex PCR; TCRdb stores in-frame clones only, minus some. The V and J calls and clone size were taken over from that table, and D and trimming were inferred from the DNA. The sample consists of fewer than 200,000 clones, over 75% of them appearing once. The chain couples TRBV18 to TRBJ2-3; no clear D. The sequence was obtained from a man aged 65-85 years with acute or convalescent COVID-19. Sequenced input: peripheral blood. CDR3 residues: CASSPQLELDTQYF. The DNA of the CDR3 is TGTGCCAGCTCACCACAGTTAGAACTGGATACGCAGTATTTT.